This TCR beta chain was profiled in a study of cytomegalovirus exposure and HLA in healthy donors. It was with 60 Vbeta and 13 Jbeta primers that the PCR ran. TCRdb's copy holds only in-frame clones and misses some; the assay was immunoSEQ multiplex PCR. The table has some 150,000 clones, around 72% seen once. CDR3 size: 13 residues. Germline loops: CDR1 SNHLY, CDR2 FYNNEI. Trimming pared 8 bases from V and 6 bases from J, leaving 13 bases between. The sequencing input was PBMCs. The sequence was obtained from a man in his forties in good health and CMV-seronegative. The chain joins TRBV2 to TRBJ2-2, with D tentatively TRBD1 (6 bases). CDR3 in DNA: TGTGCCAGCCAAGCAGGGGCAGCCGGGGAGCTGTTTTTT. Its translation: CASQAGAAGELFF. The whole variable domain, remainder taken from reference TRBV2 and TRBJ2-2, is EPEVTQTPSHQVTQMGQEVILRCVPISNHLYFYWYRQILGQKVEFLVSFYNNEISEKSEIFDDQFSVERPDGSNFTLKIRSTKLEDSAMYFCASQAGAAGELFFGEGSRLTVL.